The next 7 T cell receptor beta chains were all read from a single sample in a study of tumor-infiltrating lymphocytes in primary liver carcinoma. Without any cell sorting, roughly 18-30 mg of bulk tissue yielded co-extracted RNA and DNA. Production of TCR beta cDNA used 500 ng total RNA together with a constant-region primer. Researchers made the TCR beta libraries by running three nested multiplex PCR rounds with slightly modified ARM-PCR. TRBV1-TRBV30 forward primers paired with a C-beta reverse primer drove the first two PCR rounds, around 9 cycles each. TCRdb recomputed calls from the multiplex PCR reads with MiXCR, one row per CDR3 protein. The table records about 25,000 distinct CDR3 sequences, approximately 77% of them present only once. Sequenced material: liver tumor tissue from sampling region 5. Subset specified: tumor region T5, tumor centre. All receptors come from a woman aged 30 to 39 with primary liver carcinoma and hepatitis B virus infection.

In the case of this clonotype: At one end, the junction sequence differs from germline, possibly due to a read error. The chain is built from TRBV28 and TRBJ2-7; 8 positions agree with TRBD2. Germline CDR1 MDHEN, CDR2 SYDVKM. The CDR3 covers 15 residues. For the CDR3, the DNA is TGTGCCAGCAGTGCCTTCGGGGGGGCAGACTACGGGCAGTACTTC. Amino acids: CASSAFGGADYGQYF.

The chain recombines TRBV7-8 with TRBJ2-2; TRBD2 aligns across 8 bases. The length of the CDR3 is 15 residues. Looked up from germline, CDR1 is SGHVS and CDR2 is FQNEAQ. J lost 4 bases, V lost 9 bases, and 10 bases had no gene match. The DNA for the CDR3 is TGTGCCAGTAGGGGGGCGGGAGGAATCACCGGGGAGCTGTTTTTT. Translated, it gives CASRGAGGITGELFF.

Notes on this clonotype: One end of the junction varies from germline; a read error may be responsible. V and J are TRBV11-3 and TRBJ2-1; possibly TRBD1 for D (5 bases). The CDR3 loop spans 15 amino acids. CDR1 is SGHNT and CDR2 is YENEEA in the germline V gene. CDR3 sequence: CACSFGARSYNEQFF. CDR3 DNA sequence: TGTGCCTGCAGCTTTGGGGCCCGCTCCTACAATGAACAGTTCTTC. The whole variable domain, remainder taken from reference TRBV11-3 and TRBJ2-1, is EAGVVQSPRYKIIEKKQPVAFWCNPISGHNTLYWYLQNLGQGPELLIRYENEEAVDDSQLPKDRFSAERLKGVDSTLKIQPAELGDSAVYLCACSFGARSYNEQFFGPGTRLTVL.

A remark on this clonotype: Its ends do not fully match the called genes, so a read error is possible. The rearrangement uses TRBV10-3 and TRBJ2-1, with D possibly called TRBD1 or TRBD2 (6 bases each). The CDR3 is made up of 14 amino acids. Germline CDR1 is ENHRY and CDR2 is SYGVKD. In DNA form, the CDR3 reads TGTGCCATCAGTCCCACGGGGGCCCGGGATGAGCAGCTCTTC. It yields the protein CAISPTGARDEQLF.

Regarding this clonotype: A much larger clonotype is one base distant, so this may be a read error. The J gene is TRBJ2-5, the V gene TRBV11-1; possibly TRBD1 for D (5 bases). Germline V gene lookup returns CDR1 SGHAT and CDR2 FQDESV (reference sequence). The CDR3 length is 14 residues. This CDR3 is CVSSLAGREETQYF. In nucleotides, the CDR3 is TGTGTCAGCAGCTTAGCAGGGCGCGAAGAGACCCAGTACTTC.

This clonotype was recorded once. At one end, the junction sequence differs from germline, possibly due to a read error. The genes are TRBV5-4 and TRBJ2-2; no clear D gene. The CDR3 extends over 14 amino acids. CDR1 and CDR2 from the germline V gene are SGHNT and YYREEE (reference sequence). CDR3 region: CASSPVDTHKELSF. For the CDR3, the DNA is TGTGCCAGCAGCCCCGTCGACACTCATAAGGAGCTGTCATTT. The full variable domain, in which reference TRBV5-4 and TRBJ2-2 provide the parts outside the CDR3, is ETGVTQSPTHLIKTRGQQVTLRCSSQSGHNTVSWYQQALGQGPQFIFQYYREEENGRGNFPPRFSGLQFPNYSSELNVNALELDDSALYLCASSPVDTHKELSFGEGSRLTVL.

This clonotype came up many times. V gene TRBV5-6 combines with J gene TRBJ2-1, with 11 positions matching TRBD2. From germline, CDR1 is SGHDT and CDR2 YYEEEE. V lost 6 bases, J lost 10 bases, and 3 bases stayed unmatched. This CDR3 contains 12 residues. CDR3 nucleotides: TGTGCCAGCAAGGCTAGCGGGGGGGAGCAGTTCTTC. Amino acids: CASKASGGEQFF.